This T cell receptor (beta chain) is drawn from a study of OX40 agonist ivuxolimab in advanced cancers. At the level of the study: An agonistic anti-OX40 (CD134) antibody, ivuxolimab, was used to treat the patients. Among those treated, three patients had partial responses, one with hepatocellular carcinoma and two with cutaneous melanoma.

Study-level results: At doses 0.1 to 3.0 mg/kg, CD4+ and CD8+ clones expanded.

TCRdb's copy holds only in-frame clones and misses some; the assay was immunoSEQ multiplex PCR. This sample has 12,000 to 15,000 clones, with approximately 87% found just once. Turning to this clone: As yet, its antigen is unknown.

The length of the CDR3 is 16 residues. With 5 bases removed from V and 4 bases from J, the gap between germline ends came to 20 bases. Germline-derived CDR1 and CDR2 are MGHRA and YSYEKL. The starting material was CD4+ or CD8+ T cells sorted from blood, obtained in a trial of the OX40 agonist ivuxolimab. The chain employs TRBV4-1 and TRBJ2-5, with D perhaps given as TRBD1 or TRBD2 (7 bases each). This receptor was taken from an adult with an advanced solid tumor such as melanoma, head and neck, liver or kidney cancer. The CDR3 nucleotides read TGCGCCAGCAGCGGCGTGTCGACAGGGAGGGGAGAGACCCAGTACTTC. It is translated as CASSGVSTGRGETQYF.